This T cell receptor (beta chain) was observed in a study of OX40 agonist ivuxolimab in advanced cancers. Whole-study context: Ivuxolimab, an antibody acting as an agonist of OX40 (CD134), was used to treat patients. At 0.01 to 10 mg/kg, ivuxolimab was administered intravenously to patients every 2 weeks. Patients achieving partial responses numbered three: one hepatocellular carcinoma case and two cutaneous melanoma cases. Study observations and caveats: At 0.1 to 3.0 mg/kg and by week 6, CD4+ and CD8+ T cells in the blood had expanded clonally.

The sample holds one count of this clone. As yet, its antigen is unknown. Germline V gene sequence: CDR1 SGHVS, CDR2 FNYEAQ. Trimming at V came to 3 bases and at J to 7 bases, leaving 4 bases not matched to a gene. CDR3 length: 14 residues. Profiled with immunoSEQ multiplex PCR; TCRdb holds only in-frame clones, not every one. The table lists 60,000 to 100,000 clones, 85% to 95% of them singletons, with approximately 9.9% in the top ten. The chain links TRBV7-6 to TRBJ2-1; 9 bases agree with TRBD1. The sample here was CD4+ or CD8+ T cells sorted from blood, taken in a trial of the OX40 agonist ivuxolimab. The clonotype comes from an adult with an advanced solid tumor such as melanoma, head and neck, liver or kidney cancer. The CDR3: CASSFLQGANEQFF. CDR3 DNA sequence: TGTGCCAGCAGCTTTTTACAGGGGGCAAATGAGCAGTTCTTC.